The 29 T cell receptor beta chains presented below share a single source sample, sequenced in a study of T cells in Graves' hyperthyroidism and ophthalmopathy. Amplified TCR beta CDR3 regions came from RNA transcripts. Using the HTBI primer set, a first-round RT-PCR was run on the TCR CDR3. TCRdb reanalysed the multiplex PCR reads using MiXCR and keeps one entry per CDR3 protein. The sample contains around 350,000 distinct CDR3 sequences, 13% of which appear only once. What was sequenced was blood. These receptors came from a young woman with Graves' hyperthyroidism.

The rearrangement joins TRBV5-6 to TRBJ1-2; D gene ambiguous. This CDR3 has 15 amino acids. The germline CDR1 and CDR2 sequences are SGHDT and YYEEEE. The V gene lost 0 bases and the J gene lost 3 bases, with 12 bases spanning the gap. Written as DNA, the CDR3 is TGTGCCAGCAGCTTGGACAGAACCCTTCACTATGGCTACACCTTC. Its protein product is CASSLDRTLHYGYTF.

For this clonotype: This may be a read error: a much more frequent sequence differs by one nucleotide. The V call is TRBV29-1, the J call TRBJ2-5, with TRBD2 matching over 7 bases. This CDR3 contains 12 residues. Germline CDR1 SQVTM, CDR2 ANQGSEA. In DNA form, the CDR3 reads TGCAGCGTAGGACTAGGAGGGGAGACCCGGTACTTC. This encodes CSVGLGGETRYF.

This clonotype appeared many times. This chain uses TRBV29-1 with TRBJ2-1; TRBD2 aligns across 10 bases. This CDR3 comprises 16 residues. CDR1 SQVTM and CDR2 ANQGSEA come from the germline V gene. V shed 1 base, J shed 12 bases, and the junction held 15 bases outside the gene matches. CDR3 coding DNA: TGCAGCGTTGAAGTGCTAGCGGGAGTCAGTTGGGGTGGGCAGTTCTTC. Protein sequence: CSVEVLAGVSWGGQFF.

This clonotype has a count of ten or more. The V call is TRBV3-1, the J call TRBJ1-4; TRBD1 matches at 7 bases. Germline CDR1 and CDR2: LGHDT and YNNKEL (reference sequence). The CDR3 is 16 residues long. Trimming cost V 4 bases and J 8 bases; bases outside gene matches: 13. This chain's CDR3 is CASSRGMTGLPEKLFF. CDR3 coding DNA: TGTGCCAGCAGCCGGGGGATGACAGGGCTTCCCGAAAAACTGTTTTTT.

As regards this clonotype: An end of the junction does not agree with germline; a read error may underlie this. The J gene is TRBJ2-5, the V gene TRBV12-3 or TRBV12-4; 10 nucleotides line up with TRBD1. The CDR3 is 11 amino acids. The DNA of the CDR3 is TGTGCCAGCAGGCGTGGGACAGGGGTGAACTTC. As protein: CASRRGTGVNF.

As for this clonotype: Possible read error: a much larger clone is one base away. The chain uses TRBV6-1 and TRBJ1-2; no reliable D call. The germline V gene encodes CDR1 MNHNS and CDR2 SASEGT. Trimming cost V 6 bases and J 0 bases, with 5 bases left between them. This CDR3 is built from 12 residues. The CDR3 DNA reads as TGTGCCAGCAGACTATCTAACTATGGCTACACCTTC. This sequence encodes CASRLSNYGYTF.

This sequence joins TRBV6-5 and TRBJ2-7; D assignment may be TRBD1 or TRBD2 (5 bases each). CDR1 is MNHEY, CDR2 SVGAGI, per germline. The CDR3 length is 14 residues. Trimming cost V 0 bases and J 2 bases, with 8 bases left between them. The CDR3 coding sequence is TGTGCCAGCAGTTACTCGGGGGAAGCCTACGAGCAGTACTTC. Translation gives CASSYSGEAYEQYF.

This clonotype has ten or more counts. The rearrangement joins TRBV5-8 to TRBJ2-7; 14 positions match TRBD2. The junction had 15 bases not matched to a gene; V was cut back by 10 bases and J by 0 bases. The CDR3 has 18 residues. Germline V gene lookup returns CDR1 SGHTS and CDR2 YDEGEE. In nucleotides, the CDR3 is TGTGCCGGAAACCCGGGACTAGCGGGAGTTGGGGACTCCTACGAGCAGTACTTC. It is translated as CAGNPGLAGVGDSYEQYF.

This clonotype was observed at least ten times. The rearrangement joins TRBV20-1 to TRBJ2-7, with D perhaps matching TRBD1 (6 bases). V was shortened by 6 bases and J by 3 bases, with 15 bases between the two germline ends. Germline V CDR1 and CDR2: DFQATT, SNEGSKA (reference sequence). CDR3 size: 13 residues. The CDR3 DNA follows: TGCAGTGCCCCTGACAGGTCTCGCTACGAGCAGTACTTC. Amino acids: CSAPDRSRYEQYF.

V gene TRBV5-6 combines with J gene TRBJ1-4; D uncertain. CDR3 size: 14 residues. CDR1 SGHDT and CDR2 YYEEEE come from the germline V gene. Deletions cut 3 bases from V and 0 bases from J, with 6 bases between. The CDR3: CASSSEPTNEKLFF. DNA for the CDR3: TGTGCCAGCAGCTCGGAGCCAACTAATGAAAAACTGTTTTTT.

This clonotype was seen repeatedly, ten times or more. The chain combines TRBV29-1 with TRBJ1-1; 7 bases are shared with TRBD1. The CDR3 runs to 15 residues. With 4 bases clipped from V and 3 bases from J, the junction kept 11 bases outside the gene matches. Germline lookup yields CDR1 SQVTM and CDR2 ANQGSEA. CDR3 region: CSVGSADRRDTEAFF. CDR3 DNA sequence: TGCAGCGTTGGGTCGGCGGACAGGAGGGACACTGAAGCTTTCTTT.

This clonotype has a handful of counts. This chain links TRBV20-1 with TRBJ1-3, with D maybe TRBD1 (5 bases). The CDR3 is made up of 17 amino acids. Germline V gives CDR1 DFQATT, CDR2 SNEGSKA (reference sequence). Between the trimmed V and J ends, which lost 1 base and 0 bases, there was a span of 16 bases. The CDR3 sequence is CSARAPGEGLSGNTIYF. Written as DNA, the CDR3 is TGCAGTGCTAGAGCCCCGGGGGAGGGGCTCTCTGGAAACACCATATATTTT.

The sample holds many counts of this clonotype. The J gene is TRBJ2-3, the V gene TRBV30, with 8 bases matching TRBD1. Germline V gives CDR1 GTSNPN, CDR2 SVGIG (reference sequence). The CDR3 loop spans 13 amino acids. J was trimmed by 5 bases and V by 5 bases; bases with no gene match: 6. Written as DNA, the CDR3 is TGTGCCTGGTCCAGGGGGCGAGGAGATACGCAGTATTTT. It encodes CAWSRGRGDTQYF.

The genes are TRBV30 and TRBJ1-4, with D possibly being TRBD1 (5 bases). Trimming left V 1 base short and J 12 bases short, with 18 bases between. The CDR3 runs to 14 residues. CDR1 is GTSNPN, CDR2 SVGIG, per germline (reference sequence). CDR3 sequence: CAWSAFGVWGELFF. CDR3 sequence (DNA): TGTGCCTGGAGTGCTTTTGGTGTTTGGGGGGAACTGTTTTTT.

Many counts were recorded for this clonotype. This chain connects TRBV30 to TRBJ1-2; no clear D. The germline gives CDR1 GTSNPN, CDR2 SVGIG (reference sequence). The V and J ends lost 2 bases and 7 bases respectively, with 11 bases between them. CDR3 size: 12 residues. CDR3 in DNA: TGTGCCTGGAGTTTCCAGTTAAGTGGCTACACCTTC. Protein sequence: CAWSFQLSGYTF. The variable domain in full, with the rest retrieved from reference TRBV30 and TRBJ1-2, is SQTIHQWPATLVQPVGSPLSLECTVEGTSNPNLYWYRQAAGRGLQLLFYSVGIGQISSEVPQNLSASRPQDRQFILSSKKLLLSDSGFYLCAWSFQLSGYTFGSGTRLTVV.

Ten or more counts support this clonotype. The chain carries TRBV19 and TRBJ1-1, with no clear D. With 4 bases removed from V and 2 bases from J, the gap between germline ends came to 14 bases. This CDR3 has 15 residues. Germline lookup yields CDR1 LNHDA and CDR2 SQIVND (reference sequence). CDR3 region: CASSTVVKGNTEAFF. In DNA form, the CDR3 reads TGTGCCAGTAGTACAGTGGTGAAAGGAAACACTGAAGCTTTCTTT.

This clonotype has a single count. The chain joins TRBV7-9 to TRBJ1-3; no clear D. V gave up 1 base and J gave up 5 bases, with 12 bases separating them. This CDR3 has 15 amino acids. Germline loops: CDR1 SEHNR, CDR2 FQNEAQ (reference sequence). The CDR3, as DNA: TGTGCCAGCAGCTTAGATGTTCAGAAAAGAAACACCATATATTTT. This encodes CASSLDVQKRNTIYF.

The sample holds many counts of this clonotype. In DNA, the CDR3 is TGTGCCAGCAGCTTAGAATGGACTAGCGGGAGATCGGCCTACGAGCAGTACTTC. This translates into CASSLEWTSGRSAYEQYF. J is TRBJ2-7 and V is TRBV7-8; TRBD2 matches at 13 bases. Losses at the gene ends were 1 base for V and 2 bases for J; bases not matched to a gene: 8. The CDR3 contains 18 residues. The V gene's germline CDR1 is SGHVS and CDR2 FQNEAQ.

The V gene is TRBV27, the J gene TRBJ2-7; D is undetermined. V shed 1 base and J shed 6 bases, with 16 bases lying between them. The CDR3 has 15 amino acids. CDR1 is MNHEY, CDR2 SMNVEV, per germline (reference sequence). CDR3: CASSLLVSPSSEQYF. The CDR3 nucleotides read TGTGCCAGCAGTTTATTAGTGAGTCCCTCGTCCGAGCAGTACTTC.

This clonotype was seen many times. The V call is TRBV20-1, the J call TRBJ2-5; D possibly corresponds to TRBD1 (6 bases). Germline CDR1 reads DFQATT; CDR2 reads SNEGSKA (reference sequence). The V and J ends lost 3 bases and 5 bases respectively, with 16 bases between them. CDR3 length: 14 amino acids. The CDR3 nucleotides are TGCAGTGCTAGTGGGACATTAACGGAGGAGACCCAGTACTTC. Residues: CSASGTLTEETQYF.

This clonotype was recorded many times. The CDR3 loop reads CASRGAGIITYEQYF. CDR3 nucleotide sequence: TGTGCCAGCCGAGGTGCAGGGATCATCACCTACGAGCAGTACTTC. The chain employs TRBV28 and TRBJ2-7; D might be TRBD1 (5 bases). This CDR3 is 15 amino acids long. Germline V lookup: CDR1 MDHEN, CDR2 SYDVKM. The ends were cut back, 8 bases at V and 2 bases at J, with 19 bases in the middle.

This clonotype was counted at least ten times. The genes are TRBV20-1 and TRBJ2-1; 7 bases are shared with TRBD1. Germline CDR1 reads DFQATT; CDR2 reads SNEGSKA (reference sequence). Trimming at V came to 5 bases and at J to 7 bases, leaving 5 bases not matched to a gene. The CDR3 consists of 12 residues. The CDR3 region is CSAYLRGNEQFF. CDR3 in DNA: TGCAGTGCTTATCTCAGGGGGAATGAGCAGTTCTTC.

The sample holds many counts of this clonotype. V is TRBV10-3 and J is TRBJ2-7, with TRBD1 as a possible D gene (5 bases). Trimming pared 0 bases from V and 5 bases from J, leaving 14 bases between. Per the germline V gene, CDR1 is ENHRY and CDR2 is SYGVKD. The CDR3 sequence is 15 residues long. The CDR3 protein is CAISESAGQSNEQYF. The CDR3 DNA follows: TGTGCCATCAGTGAGTCGGCAGGGCAGTCCAACGAGCAGTACTTC.

This clonotype was seen many times. The rearrangement uses TRBV2 and TRBJ2-3; 7 bases agree with TRBD2. Germline trimming cut 5 bases from V and 3 bases from J; bases unmatched to any gene: 5. From germline, CDR1 is SNHLY and CDR2 FYNNEI. The CDR3 has 14 amino acids. The DNA of the CDR3 is TGTGCCAGCAGTCGGAGCGGGATTACAGATACGCAGTATTTT. Translation gives CASSRSGITDTQYF.

This clonotype has at least ten counts. This chain joins TRBV29-1 and TRBJ2-2; D call uncertain. The CDR3 has 14 amino acids. V dropped 7 bases and J dropped 6 bases, with 18 bases sitting between them. Looked up from germline, CDR1 is SQVTM and CDR2 is ANQGSEA. CDR3 loop: CSASGPGIAGELFF. The CDR3 region has the DNA TGCAGCGCCTCCGGCCCAGGAATAGCCGGGGAGCTGTTTTTT.

Ten or more counts support this clonotype. The chain carries TRBV7-2 and TRBJ2-1; 8 bases fit TRBD2. The CDR3 spans 16 residues. Germline values: CDR1 SGHTA, CDR2 FQGNSA. Unmatched junction bases numbered 9, after V lost 1 base and J lost 7 bases. CDR3 sequence (DNA): TGTGCCAGCAGCTTAGTCTCCGGGAGGGTGATGAATGAGCAGTTCTTC. Translated: CASSLVSGRVMNEQFF.

Ten or more counts support this clonotype. V and J are TRBV7-9 and TRBJ2-7; the D gene is possibly TRBD1 (7 bases). Germline V gene lookup returns CDR1 SEHNR and CDR2 FQNEAQ (reference sequence). V lost 5 bases, J lost 3 bases, and 20 bases lay in between. The CDR3 runs to 16 residues. This CDR3 is CASSPEGSGGNYEQYF. In nucleotides, the CDR3 is TGTGCCAGCAGCCCGGAGGGGTCAGGGGGGAACTACGAGCAGTACTTC. Complete variable domain (other parts from reference TRBV7-9 and TRBJ2-7): DTGVSQNPRHKITKRGQNVTFRCDPISEHNRLYWYRQTLGQGPEFLTYFQNEAQLEKSRLLSDRFSAERPKGSFSTLEIQRTEQGDSAMYLCASSPEGSGGNYEQYFGPGTRLTVT.

This clonotype came up many times. The chain uses TRBV24-1 and TRBJ1-1; D is possibly TRBD1 (5 bases). Germline V gives CDR1 KGHDR, CDR2 SFDVKD. The CDR3 consists of 13 residues. Trimming took off 4 bases at V and 11 bases at J, with 16 bases between the two ends. As DNA, the CDR3 is TGTGCCACCAGTGAGGCGGGACGGGAACGGGCTTTCTTT. Translated: CATSEAGRERAFF.

This clonotype was found a few times. This chain connects TRBV6-5 to TRBJ2-2; D is undetermined. Germline V gene sequence: CDR1 MNHEY, CDR2 SVGAGI. V lost 2 bases to trimming and J lost 6 bases, with 7 bases between them. The CDR3 is made up of 13 amino acids. CDR3 DNA sequence: TGTGCCAGCAGTTACGAGGTGTCCGGGGAGCTGTTTTTT. Translating gives CASSYEVSGELFF.